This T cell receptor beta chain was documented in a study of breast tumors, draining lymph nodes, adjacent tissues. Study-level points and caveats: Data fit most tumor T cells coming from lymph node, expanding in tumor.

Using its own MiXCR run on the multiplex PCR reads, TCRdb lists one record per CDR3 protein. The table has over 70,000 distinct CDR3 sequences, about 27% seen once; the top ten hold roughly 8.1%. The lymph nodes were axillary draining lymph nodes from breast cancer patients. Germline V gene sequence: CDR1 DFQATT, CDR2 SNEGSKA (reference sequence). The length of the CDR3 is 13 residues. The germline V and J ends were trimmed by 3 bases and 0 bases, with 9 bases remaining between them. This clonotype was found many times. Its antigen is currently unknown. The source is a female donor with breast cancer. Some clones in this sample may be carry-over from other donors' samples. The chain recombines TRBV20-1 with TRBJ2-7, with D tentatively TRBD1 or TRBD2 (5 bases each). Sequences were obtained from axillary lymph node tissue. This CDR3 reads CSASRGYSYEQYF. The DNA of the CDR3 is TGCAGTGCTAGTCGGGGCTACTCCTACGAGCAGTACTTC.